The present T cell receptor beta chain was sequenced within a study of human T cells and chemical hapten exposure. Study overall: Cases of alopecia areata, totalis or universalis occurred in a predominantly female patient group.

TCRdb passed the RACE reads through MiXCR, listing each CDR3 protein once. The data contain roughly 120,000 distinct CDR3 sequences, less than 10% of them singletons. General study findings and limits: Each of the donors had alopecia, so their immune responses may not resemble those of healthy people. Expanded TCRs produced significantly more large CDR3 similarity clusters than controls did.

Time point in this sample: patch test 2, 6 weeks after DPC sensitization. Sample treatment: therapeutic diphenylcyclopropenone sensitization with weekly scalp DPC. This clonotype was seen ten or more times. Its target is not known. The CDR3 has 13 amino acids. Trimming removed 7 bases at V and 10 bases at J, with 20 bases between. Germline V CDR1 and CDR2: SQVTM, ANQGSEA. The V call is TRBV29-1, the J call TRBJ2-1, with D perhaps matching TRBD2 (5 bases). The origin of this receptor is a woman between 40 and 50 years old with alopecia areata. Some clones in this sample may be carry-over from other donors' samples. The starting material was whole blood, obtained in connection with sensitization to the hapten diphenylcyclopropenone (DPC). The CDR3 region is CSGRTTSLGEQFF. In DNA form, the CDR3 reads TGCAGCGGGCGGACCACTAGTTTAGGGGAGCAGTTCTTC.